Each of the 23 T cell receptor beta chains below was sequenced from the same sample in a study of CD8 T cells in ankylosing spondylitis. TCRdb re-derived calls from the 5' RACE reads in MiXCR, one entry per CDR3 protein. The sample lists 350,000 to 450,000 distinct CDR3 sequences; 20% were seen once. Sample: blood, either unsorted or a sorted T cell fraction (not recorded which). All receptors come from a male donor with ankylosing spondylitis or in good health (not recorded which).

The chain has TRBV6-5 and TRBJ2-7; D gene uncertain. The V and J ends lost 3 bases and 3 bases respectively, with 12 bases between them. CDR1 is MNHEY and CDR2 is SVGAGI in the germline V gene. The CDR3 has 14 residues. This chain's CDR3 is CASSYSPSIYEQYF. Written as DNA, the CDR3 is TGTGCCAGCAGTTATTCGCCCTCGATCTACGAGCAGTACTTC.

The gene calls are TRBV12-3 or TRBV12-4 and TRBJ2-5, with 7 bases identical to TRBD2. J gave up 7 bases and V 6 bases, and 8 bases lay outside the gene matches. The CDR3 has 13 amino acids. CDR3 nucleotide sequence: TGTGCCAGCAGCCCCGGGGTAGCGGGGACCCAGTACTTC. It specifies CASSPGVAGTQYF.

CDR3 amino acids: CATSKLADTGELFF. The CDR3 DNA sequence: TGTGCCACCAGCAAGCTAGCTGACACCGGGGAGCTGTTTTTT. The chain couples TRBV15 to TRBJ2-2, with a possible D match to TRBD2 (5 bases). V was clipped by 4 bases and J by 3 bases, with 9 bases between them. The CDR3 totals 14 residues. In germline, CDR1 is LNHNV, CDR2 YYDKDF (reference sequence).

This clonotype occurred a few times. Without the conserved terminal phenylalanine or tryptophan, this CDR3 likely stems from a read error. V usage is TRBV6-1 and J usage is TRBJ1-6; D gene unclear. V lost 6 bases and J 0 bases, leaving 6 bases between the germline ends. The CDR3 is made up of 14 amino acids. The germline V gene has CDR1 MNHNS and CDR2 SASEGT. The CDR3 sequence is CASRAGSYNSPLHL. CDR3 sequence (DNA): TGTGCCAGCAGGGCGGGCTCCTATAATTCACCCCTCCACCTT.

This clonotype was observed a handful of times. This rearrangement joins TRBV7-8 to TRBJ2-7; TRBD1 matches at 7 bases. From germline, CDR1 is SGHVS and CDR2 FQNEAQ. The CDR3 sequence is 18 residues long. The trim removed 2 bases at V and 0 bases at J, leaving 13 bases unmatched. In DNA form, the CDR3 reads TGTGCCAGCAGCTTATTCGGGACAGCCCAAACTAGCTCCTACGAGCAGTACTTC. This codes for CASSLFGTAQTSSYEQYF.

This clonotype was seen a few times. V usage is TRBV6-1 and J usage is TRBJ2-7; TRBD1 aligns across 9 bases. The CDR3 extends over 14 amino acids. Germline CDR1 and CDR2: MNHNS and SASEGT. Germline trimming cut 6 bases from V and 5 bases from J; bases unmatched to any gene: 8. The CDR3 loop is CASRQGTGFHEQYF. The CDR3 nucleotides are TGTGCCAGCAGACAGGGGACAGGGTTCCACGAGCAGTACTTC.

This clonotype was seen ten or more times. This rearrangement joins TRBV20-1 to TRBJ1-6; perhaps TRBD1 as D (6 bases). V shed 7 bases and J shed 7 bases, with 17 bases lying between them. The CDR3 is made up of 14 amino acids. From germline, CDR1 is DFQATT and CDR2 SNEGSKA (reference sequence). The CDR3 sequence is CSVGLQGSNSPLHF. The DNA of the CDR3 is TGCAGTGTTGGATTACAGGGATCAAATTCACCCCTCCACTTT.

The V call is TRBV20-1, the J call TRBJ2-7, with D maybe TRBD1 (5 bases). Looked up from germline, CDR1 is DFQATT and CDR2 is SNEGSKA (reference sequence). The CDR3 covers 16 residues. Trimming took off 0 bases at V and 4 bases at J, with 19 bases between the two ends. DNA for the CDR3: TGCAGTGCTAGAGATCCGGGCAGGGAAGAAAGTTACGAGCAGTACTTC. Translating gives CSARDPGREESYEQYF.

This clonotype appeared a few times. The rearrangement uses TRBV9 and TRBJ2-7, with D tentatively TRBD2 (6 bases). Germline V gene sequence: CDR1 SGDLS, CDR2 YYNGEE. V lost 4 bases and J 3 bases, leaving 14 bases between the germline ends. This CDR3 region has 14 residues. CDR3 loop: CASSPEGLFYEQYF. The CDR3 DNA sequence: TGTGCCAGCAGCCCGGAAGGACTATTCTACGAGCAGTACTTC.

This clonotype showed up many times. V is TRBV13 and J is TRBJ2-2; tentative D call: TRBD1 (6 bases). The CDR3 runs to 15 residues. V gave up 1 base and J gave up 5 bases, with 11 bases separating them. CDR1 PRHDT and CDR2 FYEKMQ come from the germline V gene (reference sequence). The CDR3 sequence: CASSLEGEGTGELFF. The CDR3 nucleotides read TGTGCCAGCAGCTTAGAGGGGGAAGGTACCGGGGAGCTGTTTTTT.

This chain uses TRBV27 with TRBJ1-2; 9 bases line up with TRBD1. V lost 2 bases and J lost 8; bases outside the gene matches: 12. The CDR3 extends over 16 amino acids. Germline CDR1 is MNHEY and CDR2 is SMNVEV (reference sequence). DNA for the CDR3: TGTGCCAGCAGTTTAGGAACGGACAGGGGAAGTGAAGGCTACACCTTC. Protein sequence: CASSLGTDRGSEGYTF.

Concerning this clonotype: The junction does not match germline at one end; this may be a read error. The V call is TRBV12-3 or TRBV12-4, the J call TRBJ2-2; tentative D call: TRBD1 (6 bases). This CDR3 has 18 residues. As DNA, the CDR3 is TGTGCCTGCAGTTTAAAGGGATATGGGGGCCCGAACACCGGGGAGCTGTTTTTT. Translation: CACSLKGYGGPNTGELFF.

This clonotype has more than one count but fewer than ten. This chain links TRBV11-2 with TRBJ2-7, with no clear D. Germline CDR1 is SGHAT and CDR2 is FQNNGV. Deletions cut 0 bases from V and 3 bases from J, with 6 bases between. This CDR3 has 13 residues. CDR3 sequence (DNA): TGTGCCAGCAGCTTAGAGTCAATCTACGAGCAGTACTTC. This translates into CASSLESIYEQYF. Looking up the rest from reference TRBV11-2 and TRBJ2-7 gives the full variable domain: EAGVAQSPRYKIIEKRQSVAFWCNPISGHATLYWYQQILGQGPKLLIQFQNNGVVDDSQLPKDRFSAERLKGVDSTLKIQPAKLEDSAVYLCASSLESIYEQYFGPGTRLTVT.

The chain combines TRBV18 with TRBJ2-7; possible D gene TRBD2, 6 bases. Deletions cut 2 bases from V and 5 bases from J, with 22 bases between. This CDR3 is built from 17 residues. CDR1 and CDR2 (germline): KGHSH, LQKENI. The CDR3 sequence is CASSPSRGGNWIHEQYF. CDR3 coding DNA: TGTGCCAGCTCACCAAGTCGAGGCGGGAACTGGATCCACGAGCAGTACTTC.

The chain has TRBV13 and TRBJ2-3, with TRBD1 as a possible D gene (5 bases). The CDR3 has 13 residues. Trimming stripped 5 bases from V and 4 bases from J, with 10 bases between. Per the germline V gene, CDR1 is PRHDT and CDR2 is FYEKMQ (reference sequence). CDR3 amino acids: CASSKVGADTQYF. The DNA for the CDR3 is TGTGCCAGCAGCAAGGTAGGGGCAGATACGCAGTATTTT. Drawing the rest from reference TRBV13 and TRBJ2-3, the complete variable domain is AAGVIQSPRHLIKEKRETATLKCYPIPRHDTVYWYQQGPGQDPQFLISFYEKMQSDKGSIPDRFSAQQFSDYHSELNMSSLELGDSALYFCASSKVGADTQYFGPGTRLTVL.

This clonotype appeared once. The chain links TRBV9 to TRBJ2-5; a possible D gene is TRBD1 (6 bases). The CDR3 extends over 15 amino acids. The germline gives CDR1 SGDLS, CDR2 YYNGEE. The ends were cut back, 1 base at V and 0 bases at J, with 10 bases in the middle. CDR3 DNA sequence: TGTGCCAGCAGCGTATTGGACAGCTACCAAGAGACCCAGTACTTC. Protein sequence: CASSVLDSYQETQYF.

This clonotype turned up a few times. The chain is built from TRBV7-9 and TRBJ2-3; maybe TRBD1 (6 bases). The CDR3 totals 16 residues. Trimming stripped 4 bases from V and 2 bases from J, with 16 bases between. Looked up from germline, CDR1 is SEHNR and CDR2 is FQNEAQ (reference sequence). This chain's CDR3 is CASSSPGHLITDTQYF. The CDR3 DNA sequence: TGTGCCAGCAGCTCCCCGGGACACCTCATCACAGATACGCAGTATTTT.

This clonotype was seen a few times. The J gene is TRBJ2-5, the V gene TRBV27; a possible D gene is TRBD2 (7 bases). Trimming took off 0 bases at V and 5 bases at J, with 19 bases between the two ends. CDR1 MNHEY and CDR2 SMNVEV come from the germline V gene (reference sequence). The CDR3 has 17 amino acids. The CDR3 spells CASSLSFRGALAETQYF. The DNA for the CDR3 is TGTGCCAGCAGTTTATCGTTCCGGGGGGCCCTCGCGGAGACCCAGTACTTC.

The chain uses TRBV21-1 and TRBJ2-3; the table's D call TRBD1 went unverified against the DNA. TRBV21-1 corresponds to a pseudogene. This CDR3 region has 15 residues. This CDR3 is CASSSQGGGTDTQYF. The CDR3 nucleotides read TGTGCCAGCAGCTCTCAGGGGGGGGGCACAGATACGCAGTATTTT.

In DNA, the CDR3 is TGTGCCAGCAGCCAATCTTGGAACATTCAGTACTTC. As protein: CASSQSWNIQYF. The chain recombines TRBV16 with TRBJ2-4, with D unresolved. In germline, CDR1 is KGHSY, CDR2 FQNENV. Trimming removed 0 bases at V and 7 bases at J, with 4 bases between. The CDR3 is made up of 12 amino acids.

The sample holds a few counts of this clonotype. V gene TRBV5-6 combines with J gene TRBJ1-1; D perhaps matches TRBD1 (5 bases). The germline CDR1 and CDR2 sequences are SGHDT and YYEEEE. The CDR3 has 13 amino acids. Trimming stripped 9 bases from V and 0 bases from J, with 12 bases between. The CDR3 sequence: CATRAGLNTEAFF. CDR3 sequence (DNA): TGTGCCACAAGGGCGGGACTGAACACTGAAGCTTTCTTT.

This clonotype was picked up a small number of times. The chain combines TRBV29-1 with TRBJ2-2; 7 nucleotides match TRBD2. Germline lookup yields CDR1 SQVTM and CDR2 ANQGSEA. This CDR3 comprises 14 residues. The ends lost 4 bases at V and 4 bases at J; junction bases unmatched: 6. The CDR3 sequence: CSVVGGLGTGELFF. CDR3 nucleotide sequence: TGCAGCGTTGTCGGGGGGTTAGGCACCGGGGAGCTGTTTTTT.

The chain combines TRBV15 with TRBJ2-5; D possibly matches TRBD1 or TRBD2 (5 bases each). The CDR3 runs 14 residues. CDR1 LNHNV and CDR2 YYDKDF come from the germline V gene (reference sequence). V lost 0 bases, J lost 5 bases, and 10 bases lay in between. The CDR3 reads CATSREWGIETQYF. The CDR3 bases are TGTGCCACCAGCAGAGAGTGGGGGATTGAGACCCAGTACTTC.